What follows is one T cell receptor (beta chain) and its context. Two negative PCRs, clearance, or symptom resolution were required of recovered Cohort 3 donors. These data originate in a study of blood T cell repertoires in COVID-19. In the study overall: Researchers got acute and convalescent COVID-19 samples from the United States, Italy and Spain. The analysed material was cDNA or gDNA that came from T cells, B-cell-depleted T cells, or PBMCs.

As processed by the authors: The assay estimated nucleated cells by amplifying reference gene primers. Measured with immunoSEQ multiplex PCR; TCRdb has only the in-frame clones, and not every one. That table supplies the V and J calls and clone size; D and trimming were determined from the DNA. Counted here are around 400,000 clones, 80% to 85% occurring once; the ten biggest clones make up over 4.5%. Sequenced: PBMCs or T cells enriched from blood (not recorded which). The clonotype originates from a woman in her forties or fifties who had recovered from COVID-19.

CDR3 region: CASSPGGRELFF. The CDR3 nucleotides read TGTGCCAGCAGCCCAGGAGGGAGGGAGCTGTTTTTT. This rearrangement joins TRBV28 to TRBJ2-2, with D maybe TRBD2 (6 bases). The ends were cut back, 6 bases at V and 9 bases at J, with 11 bases in the middle. This CDR3 has 12 amino acids. Germline V gene lookup returns CDR1 MDHEN and CDR2 SYDVKM.